This T cell receptor (beta chain) was sequenced during a study of blood T cell repertoires in COVID-19. Overall study: COVID-19 samples collected from the United States, Italy and Spain covered acute and convalescent phases.

Trimming stripped 4 bases from V and 4 bases from J, with 5 bases between. This CDR3 contains 11 residues. CDR1 is SEHNR and CDR2 is FQNEAQ in the germline V gene (reference sequence). In the authors' workflow: Counts of nucleated cells, estimated from reference gene primer amplification, were obtained. The table came from immunoSEQ multiplex PCR; TCRdb's copy has only in-frame clones and leaves some out. V and J calls and clone size are those listed in that table; D and trimming were worked out from the DNA. The sample lists some 150,000 clones; roughly 90% were seen once. J is TRBJ2-7 and V is TRBV7-9, with no clear D. The sequence was collected from a woman between 55 and 75 years old with active or convalescent COVID-19. Sequencing used peripheral blood. The CDR3: CASSSTYEQYF. In nucleotides, the CDR3 is TGTGCCAGCAGCTCCACTTACGAGCAGTACTTC.